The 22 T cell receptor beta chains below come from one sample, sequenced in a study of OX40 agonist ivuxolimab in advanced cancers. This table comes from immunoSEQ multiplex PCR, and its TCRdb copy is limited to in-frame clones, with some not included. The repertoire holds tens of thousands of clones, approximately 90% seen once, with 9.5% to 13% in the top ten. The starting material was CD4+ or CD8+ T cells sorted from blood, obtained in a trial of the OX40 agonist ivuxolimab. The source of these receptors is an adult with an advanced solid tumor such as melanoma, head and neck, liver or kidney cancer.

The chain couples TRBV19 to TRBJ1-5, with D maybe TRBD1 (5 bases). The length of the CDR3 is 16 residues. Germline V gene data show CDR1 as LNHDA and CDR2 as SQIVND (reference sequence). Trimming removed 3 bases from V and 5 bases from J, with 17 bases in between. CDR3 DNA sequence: TGTGCCAGTAGTATCGCCATTTCTGGGGGAGATCAGCCCCAGCATTTT. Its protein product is CASSIAISGGDQPQHF.

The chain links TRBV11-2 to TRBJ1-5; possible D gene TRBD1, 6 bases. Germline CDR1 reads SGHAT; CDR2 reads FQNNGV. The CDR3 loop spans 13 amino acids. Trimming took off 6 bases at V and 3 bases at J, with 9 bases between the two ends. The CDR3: CASSRQVNQPQHF. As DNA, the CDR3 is TGTGCCAGCAGTCGACAGGTCAATCAGCCCCAGCATTTT.

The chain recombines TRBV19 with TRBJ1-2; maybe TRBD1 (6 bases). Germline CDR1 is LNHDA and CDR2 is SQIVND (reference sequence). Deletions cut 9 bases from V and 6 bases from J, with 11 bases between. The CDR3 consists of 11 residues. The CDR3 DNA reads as TGTGCCAGCCGGGGGGCCGATGGCTACACCTTC. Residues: CASRGADGYTF.

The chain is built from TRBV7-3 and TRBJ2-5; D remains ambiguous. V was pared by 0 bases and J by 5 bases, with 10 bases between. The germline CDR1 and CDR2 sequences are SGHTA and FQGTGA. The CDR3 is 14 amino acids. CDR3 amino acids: CASSLTGSGETQYF. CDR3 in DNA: TGTGCCAGCAGCTTAACTGGGTCTGGGGAGACCCAGTACTTC.

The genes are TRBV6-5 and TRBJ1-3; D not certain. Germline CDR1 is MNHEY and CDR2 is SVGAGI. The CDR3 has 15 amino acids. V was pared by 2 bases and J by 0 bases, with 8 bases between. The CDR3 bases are TGTGCCAGCAGTTACGAAGGCCTCTCTGGAAACACCATATATTTT. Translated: CASSYEGLSGNTIYF.

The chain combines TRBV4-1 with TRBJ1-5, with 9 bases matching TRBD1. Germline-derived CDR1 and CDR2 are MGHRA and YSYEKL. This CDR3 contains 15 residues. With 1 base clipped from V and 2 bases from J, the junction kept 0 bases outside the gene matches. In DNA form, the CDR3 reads TGCGCCAGCAGCCAAGGGACAGGGGGCAATCAGCCCCAGCATTTT. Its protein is CASSQGTGGNQPQHF.

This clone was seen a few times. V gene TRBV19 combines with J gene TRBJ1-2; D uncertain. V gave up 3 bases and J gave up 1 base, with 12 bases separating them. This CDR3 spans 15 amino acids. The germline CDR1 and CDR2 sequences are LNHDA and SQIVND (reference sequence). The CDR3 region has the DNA TGTGCCAGTAGTATGTACGTCAAAATTAACTATGGCTACACCTTC. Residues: CASSMYVKINYGYTF.

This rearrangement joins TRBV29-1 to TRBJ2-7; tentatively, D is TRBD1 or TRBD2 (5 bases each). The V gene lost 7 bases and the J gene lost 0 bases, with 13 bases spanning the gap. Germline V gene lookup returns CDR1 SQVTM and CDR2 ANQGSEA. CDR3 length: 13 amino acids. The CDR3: CSATGRDSYEQYF. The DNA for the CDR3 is TGCAGCGCAACGGGACGAGACTCCTACGAGCAGTACTTC.

For the CDR3, the DNA is TGTGCCAGCAGACAAGGGACTAGCGGGAGCTATGAGACCCAGTACTTC. Its translation is CASRQGTSGSYETQYF. V gene TRBV6-6 combines with J gene TRBJ2-5; 14 bases are shared with TRBD2. Trimming removed 6 bases from V and 5 bases from J; junction bases left unmatched: 8. The CDR3 totals 16 residues. Per germline, CDR1 MNHNY and CDR2 SVGAGI (reference sequence).

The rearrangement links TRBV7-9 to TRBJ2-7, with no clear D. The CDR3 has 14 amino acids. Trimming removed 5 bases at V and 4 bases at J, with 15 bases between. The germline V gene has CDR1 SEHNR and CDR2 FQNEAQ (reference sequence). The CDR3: CASSDFTDGYEQYF. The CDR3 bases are TGTGCCAGCAGCGATTTTACCGACGGGTACGAGCAGTACTTC.

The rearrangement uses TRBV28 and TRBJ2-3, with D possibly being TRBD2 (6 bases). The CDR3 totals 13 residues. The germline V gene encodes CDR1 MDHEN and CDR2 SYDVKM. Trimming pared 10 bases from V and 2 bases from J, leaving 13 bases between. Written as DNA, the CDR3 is TGTGCCACCGTGGGACTGATCACAGATACGCAGTATTTT. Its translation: CATVGLITDTQYF.

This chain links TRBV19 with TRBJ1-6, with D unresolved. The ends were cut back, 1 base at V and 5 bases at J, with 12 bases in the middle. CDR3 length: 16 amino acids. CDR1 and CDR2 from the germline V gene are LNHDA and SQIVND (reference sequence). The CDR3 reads CASSIAPPGNNSPLHF. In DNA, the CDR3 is TGTGCCAGTAGTATAGCGCCTCCGGGAAATAATTCACCCCTCCACTTT.

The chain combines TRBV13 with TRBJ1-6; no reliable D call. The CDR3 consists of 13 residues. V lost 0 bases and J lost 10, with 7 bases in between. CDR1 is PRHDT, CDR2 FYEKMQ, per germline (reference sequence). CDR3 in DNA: TGTGCCAGCAGCTTAGGTGACAACTCACCCCTCCACTTT. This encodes CASSLGDNSPLHF.

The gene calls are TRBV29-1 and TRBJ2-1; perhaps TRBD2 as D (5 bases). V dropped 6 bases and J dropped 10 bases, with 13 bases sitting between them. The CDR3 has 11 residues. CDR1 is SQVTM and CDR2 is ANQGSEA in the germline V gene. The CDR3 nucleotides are TGCAGCGTCCCCGTTCGGGGAGAGCAGTTCTTC. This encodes CSVPVRGEQFF.

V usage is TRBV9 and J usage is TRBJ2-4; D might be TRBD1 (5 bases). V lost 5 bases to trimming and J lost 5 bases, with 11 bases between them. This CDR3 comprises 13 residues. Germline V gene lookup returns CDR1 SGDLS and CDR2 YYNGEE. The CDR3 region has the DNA TGTGCCAGCAGTCGTGACAGCCAAAACATTCAGTACTTC. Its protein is CASSRDSQNIQYF.

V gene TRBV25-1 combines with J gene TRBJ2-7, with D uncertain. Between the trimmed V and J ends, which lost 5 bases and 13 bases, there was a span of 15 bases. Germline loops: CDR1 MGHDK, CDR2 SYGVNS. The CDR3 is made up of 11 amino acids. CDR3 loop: CASSLFDLSYF. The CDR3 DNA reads TGTGCCAGCAGTTTGTTCGACTTAAGCTACTTC.

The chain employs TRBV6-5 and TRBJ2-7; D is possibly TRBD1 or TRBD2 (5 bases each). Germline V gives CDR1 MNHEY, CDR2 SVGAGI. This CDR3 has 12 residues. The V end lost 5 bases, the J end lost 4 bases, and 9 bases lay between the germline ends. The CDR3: CASSRGSYEQYF. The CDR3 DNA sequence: TGTGCCAGCAGTCGGGGCTCGTACGAGCAGTACTTC.

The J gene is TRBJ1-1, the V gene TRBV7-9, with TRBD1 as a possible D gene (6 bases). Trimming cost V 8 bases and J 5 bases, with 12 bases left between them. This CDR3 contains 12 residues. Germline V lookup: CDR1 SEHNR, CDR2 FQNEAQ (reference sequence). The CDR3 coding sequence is TGTGCCAGCGGGGGGGCTAAGACTGAAGCTTTCTTT. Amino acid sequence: CASGGAKTEAFF.

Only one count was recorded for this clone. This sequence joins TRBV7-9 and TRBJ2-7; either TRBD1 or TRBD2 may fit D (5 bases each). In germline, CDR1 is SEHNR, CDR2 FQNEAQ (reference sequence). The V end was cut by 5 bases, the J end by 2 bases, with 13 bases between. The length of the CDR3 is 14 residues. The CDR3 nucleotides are TGTGCCAGCAGCCCCCCGGTGGGGGCCTACGAGCAGTACTTC. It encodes CASSPPVGAYEQYF. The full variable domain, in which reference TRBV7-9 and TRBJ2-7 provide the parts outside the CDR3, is DTGVSQNPRHKITKRGQNVTFRCDPISEHNRLYWYRQTLGQGPEFLTYFQNEAQLEKSRLLSDRFSAERPKGSFSTLEIQRTEQGDSAMYLCASSPPVGAYEQYFGPGTRLTVT.

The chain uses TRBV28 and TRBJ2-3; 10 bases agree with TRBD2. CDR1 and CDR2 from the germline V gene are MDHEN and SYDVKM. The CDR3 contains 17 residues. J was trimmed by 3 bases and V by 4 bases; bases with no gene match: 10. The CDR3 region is CASSSLSSGSLTDTQYF. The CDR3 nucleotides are TGTGCCAGCAGTTCCTTATCTAGCGGGAGTTTAACAGATACGCAGTATTTT.

CDR3 region: CASSLGPSGNTIYF. CDR3 DNA: TGTGCCAGCAGTTTAGGACCCTCTGGAAACACCATATATTTT. V is TRBV27 and J is TRBJ1-3; D remains ambiguous. The CDR3 contains 14 residues. V was clipped by 2 bases and J by 0 bases, with 5 bases between them. Germline-derived CDR1 and CDR2 are MNHEY and SMNVEV (reference sequence).

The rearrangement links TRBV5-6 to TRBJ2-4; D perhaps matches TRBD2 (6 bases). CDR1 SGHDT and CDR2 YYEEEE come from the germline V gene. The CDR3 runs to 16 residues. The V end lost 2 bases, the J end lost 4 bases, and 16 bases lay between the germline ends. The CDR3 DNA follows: TGTGCCAGCAGCTTTAAGTCCACCGGGAGAAAAAACATTCAGTACTTC. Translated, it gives CASSFKSTGRKNIQYF.